This TCR beta chain was observed in a study of vaccination effects on CD4 cells after COVID-19 (dated by TCRdb to between 2022 and 2023). About the investigation overall: Each participant received two doses of an mRNA SARS-CoV-2 vaccine, either BNT162b2 or mRNA-1273. The study compared SARS-CoV-2 spike-specific CD4+ TCR repertoires before and after mRNA vaccination in COVID-19 convalescent patients and infection-naive vaccine recipients. A total of 9 to 11 COVID-19 convalescent patients and several SARS-CoV-2-naive healthy vaccine recipients were included in the full study. The Oncomine TCR Beta short-read assay on an Illumina iSeq 100 was used to sequence cultures from other donors in the study. General study outcomes and caveats: In healthy vaccine recipients, vaccine-induced clones were almost all SARS-CoV-2 mono-reactive, with only 1 of 255 being cross-reactive with common cold coronaviruses. Clones induced by infection and clones induced by vaccination both contracted markedly at late timepoints after vaccination, which fits with T cell responses waning over time. The study was limited by a small number of convalescent patients, and early post-infection timepoints were lacking.

In the ViraFEST assay, PBMC were stimulated with viral peptide pools, and antigen-specific CD4+ T cell clonotypes were then identified by expansion using TCR sequencing. After about 9 days of culture, CD4+ T cells were isolated with the EasySep CD4+ T cell isolation kit. The absence of prior SARS-CoV-2 infection in healthy vaccine recipients was confirmed by negative nucleocapsid antibodies before and after vaccination. A few million PBMC per well were cultured with about 9.6 ug/ml peptides in IMDM containing 5% human AB serum, approximately 9.1 IU/ml IL-2 and gentamicin. On days 3 and 7, half of the culture medium was replaced with fresh IL-2-containing medium. Unless otherwise noted, each peptide stimulation condition was cultured in triplicate wells. Using Ficoll-Paque Plus gradient centrifugation, PBMC were separated from whole blood and then either used fresh or cryopreserved at -140C. The spike proteins of SARS-CoV-2 and of the common cold coronaviruses HCoV-NL63, HCoV-OC43 and HCoV-229E were spanned by overlapping peptide pools. The QIAamp micro DNA kit was used to extract genomic DNA from the cultured CD4+ T cells.

Taken from cysteine to phenylalanine, the CDR3 has 16 residues. Only the CDR3 part of the read is kept: 48 bases, read in frame from the first base. The library was generated by the immunoSEQ multiplex PCR assay. TCR beta CDR3 sequencing was performed on DNA from the cultured, isolated CD4+ T cells. Processing in the source paper ran as follows. Non-productive TCR sequences were removed, reads were trimmed to the CDR3 region, and CDR3s of at least 7 amino acids were retained. Antigen-specific clonotypes were identified with the MANAFEST web app by comparing expansion in peptide wells against reference cultures. For clones to be considered positive, expansion at FDR<0.05 versus reference and all other wells, an odds ratio above 5, and a frequency above 0.1% in two replicate wells were required. A clonotype was called cross-reactive if it was significantly expanded both in SARS-CoV-2 spike wells and in at least one common cold coronavirus spike condition. CDR3 similarity was assessed by Levenshtein distance with the stringdist R package, and unrooted trees were built with ape in R 3.6.1. TCRdb obtained this table from immuneACCESS and retained in-frame rearrangements with V and J assigned. These tables miss some clones; where compared with another copy, unresolved V genes account for less than half of the shortfall, and the remainder is unexplained. From that table come the V and J calls and clone size; the DNA was used to work out D and trimming. The sample includes roughly 41,000 clones, with 65% to 80% observed a single time. The ten largest make up 2.5% to 3% of the sample.

This clone has more than one count but fewer than ten. Its antigen remains unidentified. No per-base quality is available; no much larger clone lies one base away. The source material was CD4+ T cells from PBMCs cultured with HCoV-NL63 spike peptides, sampled before COVID-19 vaccination. Explained via the paper, the cell subset or site label denotes: HCoV-NL63 spike overlapping peptide pool stimulation. The clonotype comes from a human donor who received a COVID-19 vaccine. The chain couples TRBV21-1 to TRBJ1-6. TRBV21-1 is marked as a pseudogene. The CDR3: CASSKVRGHYNSPLHF. The nucleotide sequence is given as TGTGCCAGCAGCAAAGTGCGGGGGCATTATAATTCACCCCTCCACTTT.